A selection of T cell receptor beta chains follows, all from one sample in a study of T-cell reconstitution after alpha-beta-depleted transplantation in children. TCRdb analysed the PCR reads with MiXCR anew, one entry per CDR3 protein. The table has some 80,000 distinct CDR3 sequences, around 18% seen once; the top ten hold 40% to 65%. This specimen consisted of PBMCs, mostly from graft donor cells, obtained 360 days after TCRalphabeta/CD19-depleted stem cell transplant. These receptors came from a male patient between 2 and 15 years old who had a stem cell transplant for acute lymphoblastic leukemia, so the T cells may come from the graft donor. Both conserved end residues are part of each CDR3. D genes are given only for firm matches. The listing skips clone size in some rows; elsewhere it reads once, few, many or a size class.

cdr3_length d_call j_call clone_size v_call cdr3_aa cdr3_nt
13 . TRBJ2-7 . TRBV7-9 CASSLSRSYEQYF TGTGCCAGCAGCTTATCACGGAGCTACGAGCAGTACTTC
14 . TRBJ2-3 once TRBV5-1 CASSLALAADTQYF TGCGCCAGCAGCTTGGCGCTAGCCGCAGATACGCAGTATTTT
13 . TRBJ2-7 . TRBV9 CASSVEPAYEQYF TGTGCCAGCAGCGTAGAACCAGCCTACGAGCAGTACTTC
12 TRBD1 TRBJ2-2 few TRBV12-3/TRBV12-4 CASGTGAGELFF TGTGCCAGCGGGACAGGGGCCGGGGAGCTGTTTTTT
16 TRBD2 TRBJ2-1 . TRBV4-2 CASSQDRTSGDNEQFF TGTGCCAGCAGCCAAGATCGGACTAGCGGGGACAATGAGCAGTTCTTC
16 . TRBJ1-1 few TRBV4-1 CASSQDGVGLGTEAFF TGCGCCAGCAGCCAAGATGGCGTCGGGCTCGGTACTGAAGCTTTCTTT
18 . TRBJ1-2 few TRBV21-1 CASSKDSNRGGPSKGYTF TGTGCCAGCAGCAAAGATTCTAACAGGGGTGGACCCTCAAAGGGCTACACCTTC
16 . TRBJ1-2 . TRBV3-1 CASSQVAERTHYGYTF TGTGCCAGCAGCCAAGTGGCTGAGAGGACGCACTATGGCTACACCTTC
16 . TRBJ1-1 . TRBV5-1 CASSPSPGRVNTEAFF TGCGCCAGCAGCCCTTCACCGGGCAGAGTGAACACTGAAGCTTTCTTT
15 TRBD2 TRBJ2-1 many TRBV6-5 CASTRLAGGGNEQFF TGTGCCAGCACGAGACTAGCGGGAGGGGGAAATGAGCAGTTCTTC
15 . TRBJ2-7 . TRBV12-3/TRBV12-4 CASSLGRRYSYEQYF TGTGCCAGCAGTTTAGGTCGCCGGTACTCCTACGAGCAGTACTTC
16 TRBD2 TRBJ2-5 . TRBV5-1 CASSLGVRAGAKTQYF TGCGCCAGCAGCTTGGGGGTCCGAGCGGGAGCGAAGACCCAGTACTTC
12 . TRBJ2-7 . TRBV20-1 CSARTISYEQYF TGCAGTGCTAGAACTATCTCCTACGAGCAGTACTTC
14 . TRBJ2-7 many TRBV24-1 CATSDLRDNGEQYF TGTGCCACCAGTGATCTAAGGGACAACGGGGAGCAGTACTTC
23 TRBD1 TRBJ2-3 once TRBV24-1 CATSDPTGGRGGMRTARTDTQYF TGTGCCACCAGTGATCCGACAGGGGGCCGTGGAGGCATGAGGACCGCACGGACAGATACGCAGTATTTT
13 TRBD1 TRBJ1-2 few TRBV10-3 CAISHLTGSGYTF TGTGCCATCAGCCATTTGACAGGGAGTGGCTACACCTTC
17 TRBD2 TRBJ2-3 once TRBV4-2 CASSHRTSRSSTDTQYF TGTGCCAGCAGCCACCGGACTAGCAGGAGTAGCACAGATACGCAGTATTTT
11 . TRBJ2-5 . TRBV30 CAWGPQQTQYF TGTGCCTGGGGCCCCCAACAGACCCAGTACTTC
20 TRBD2 TRBJ2-1 few TRBV24-1 CATSDLLLAGGRYSYNEQFF TGTGCCACCAGTGATTTGCTCCTAGCGGGAGGCCGATATTCCTACAATGAGCAGTTCTTC
17 . TRBJ2-1 . TRBV21-1 CASSKRVRLEANDEQFF TGTGCCAGCAGCAAAAGGGTTCGACTAGAGGCGAATGATGAGCAGTTCTTC
12 . TRBJ2-5 . TRBV5-1 CASSGDLETQYF TGCGCCAGCAGCGGCGATCTGGAGACCCAGTACTTC
13 TRBD1 TRBJ2-3 . TRBV27 CATRQGGTDTQYF TGTGCTACCCGACAGGGTGGTACAGATACGCAGTATTTT
15 TRBD2 TRBJ2-1 many TRBV7-2 CASSLTAGIYNEQFF TGTGCCAGCAGCTTAACAGCGGGGATTTACAATGAGCAGTTCTTC
11 . TRBJ1-5 . TRBV19 CASSQGRPQHF TGTGCCAGTAGCCAGGGTCGGCCCCAGCATTTT
13 TRBD2 TRBJ2-7 . TRBV29-1 CSVGLAGIYEQYF TGCAGCGTTGGGCTAGCGGGGATCTACGAGCAGTACTTC
13 . TRBJ2-3 few TRBV2 CASTRLDTDTQYF TGTGCCAGCACCCGACTAGACACAGATACGCAGTATTTT
14 TRBD1 TRBJ2-1 many TRBV24-1 CATSDPDRVGEQFF TGTGCCACCAGTGACCCCGACAGGGTGGGTGAGCAGTTCTTC
13 TRBD2 TRBJ2-1 . TRBV30 CASTSGGIVEQFF TGTGCCTCCACTAGCGGGGGGATTGTGGAGCAGTTCTTC
17 TRBD2 TRBJ2-3 . TRBV12-3/TRBV12-4 CASSLARTSGRTDTQYF TGTGCCAGCAGTTTAGCCCGGACTAGCGGGAGAACAGATACGCAGTATTTT
14 . TRBJ2-7 few TRBV7-9 CASSFKGQSYEQYF TGTGCCAGCAGTTTTAAGGGTCAGTCCTACGAGCAGTACTTC
16 TRBD2 TRBJ2-7 many TRBV11-2 CASSLDPLAGTYEQYF TGTGCCAGCAGCTTAGATCCCCTAGCGGGGACCTACGAGCAGTACTTC
24 . TRBJ2-7 . TRBV4-1 CASSQFPFERSYEQYGLYSYEQYF TGCGCCAGCAGCCAATTCCCCTTTGAACGGTCCTACGAGCAGTATGGACTTTACTCCTACGAGCAGTACTTC
16 . TRBJ2-1 . TRBV4-1 CASSRSSGTQYNEQFF TGCGCCAGCAGCCGCTCCTCCGGGACACAGTACAATGAGCAGTTCTTC
13 . TRBJ1-2 . TRBV5-6 CASSELGRDGYTF TGTGCCAGCAGCGAGTTGGGGAGGGACGGCTACACCTTC
14 . TRBJ2-6 . TRBV5-1 CASSSSSGANVLTF TGCGCCAGCAGCTCGTCAAGTGGGGCCAACGTCCTGACTTTC
14 TRBD2 TRBJ2-7 . TRBV12-3/TRBV12-4 CASSFDGRANEQYF TGTGCCAGCAGTTTCGACGGGAGGGCAAACGAGCAGTACTTC
12 TRBD1 TRBJ2-1 many TRBV4-1 CASSQYRGEQFF TGCGCCAGCAGCCAGTACAGGGGCGAGCAGTTCTTC
19 . TRBJ2-1 . TRBV5-6 CASSLAQLHYFKAYNEQFF TGTGCCAGCAGCTTGGCCCAACTACACTATTTTAAAGCCTACAATGAGCAGTTCTTC
15 . TRBJ2-7 . TRBV10-2 CASTMERDLPYEQYF TGCGCCAGCACTATGGAAAGGGACTTACCCTACGAGCAGTACTTC
15 TRBD2 TRBJ2-5 . TRBV5-6 CASSLILAGAETQYF TGTGCCAGCAGCTTGATACTAGCGGGAGCAGAGACCCAGTACTTC
17 . TRBJ2-7 . TRBV10-3 CAISRNAGLLNSYEQYF TGTGCCATCAGTCGTAATGCCGGACTGCTGAACTCCTACGAGCAGTACTTC
12 . TRBJ1-1 . TRBV12-3/TRBV12-4 CASSFDGPEAFF TGTGCCAGCAGTTTCGACGGCCCTGAAGCTTTCTTT
12 . TRBJ2-7 . TRBV10-3 CAISSGGYEQYF TGTGCCATCAGTAGTGGGGGCTACGAGCAGTACTTC
14 TRBD1 TRBJ2-4 many TRBV6-5 CASSYGTGKNIQYF TGTGCCAGCAGTTACGGGACAGGCAAAAACATTCAGTACTTC
18 . TRBJ2-6 few TRBV11-1 CASSLVGTRSTGANVLTF TGTGCCAGCAGCTTAGTTGGGACCCGGTCCACTGGGGCCAACGTCCTGACTTTC
15 . TRBJ2-7 few TRBV3-1 CASSRELRRHYEQYF TGTGCCAGCAGCCGAGAGTTGCGGCGCCACTACGAGCAGTACTTC
14 . TRBJ1-1 few TRBV5-6 CASSWTAPGTEAFF TGTGCCAGCAGCTGGACGGCGCCGGGCACTGAAGCTTTCTTT
17 . TRBJ2-6 . TRBV12-3/TRBV12-4 CASSFAGAFSGANVLTF TGTGCCAGCAGTTTCGCAGGGGCGTTCTCTGGGGCCAACGTCCTGACTTTC
14 . TRBJ1-1 few TRBV12-3/TRBV12-4 CASSLLRVNTEAFF TGTGCCAGCAGTTTACTTCGCGTGAACACTGAAGCTTTCTTT
12 . TRBJ2-3 few TRBV10-3 CAISESVDTQYF TGTGCCATCAGTGAGTCGGTAGATACGCAGTATTTT
12 . TRBJ1-1 few TRBV6-6 CASSYLTQEAFF TGTGCCAGCAGTTACTTAACACAAGAAGCTTTCTTT
10 . TRBJ2-1 few TRBV2 CASSGNEQFF TGTGCCAGCAGTGGTAATGAGCAGTTCTTC
14 . TRBJ1-1 few TRBV5-1 CASSPWTGNTEAFF TGCGCCAGCAGCCCCTGGACTGGTAACACTGAAGCTTTCTTT
12 TRBD2 TRBJ2-1 many TRBV29-1 CSVAGSYNEQFF TGCAGCGTAGCGGGATCCTACAATGAGCAGTTCTTC